This T cell receptor beta chain was obtained from a study of liver allograft versus peripheral blood T cells. Study information: T cell receptor repertoires in transplanted livers were compared with those in recipients' peripheral blood.

This clonotype is medium-sized. The V gene's germline CDR1 is SGDLS and CDR2 YYNGEE. The CDR3 spans 14 residues. V dropped 0 bases and J dropped 4; count of bases not matched to a gene: 1. Each CDR3 protein is one row after TCRdb ran MiXCR on the reads. Found here are about 3,800 distinct CDR3 sequences, 14% to 15% of them singletons; the top ten hold over 9.5%. The V call is TRBV9, the J call TRBJ1-2, with 9 nucleotides matching TRBD1. This clonotype originated in a human patient who had a liver transplant. Some of these T cells may belong to the graft donor. The CDR3 protein is CASSVEDRGYGYTF. CDR3 in DNA: TGTGCCAGCAGCGTAGAGGACAGGGGCTATGGCTACACCTTC.